Listed here are 25 T cell receptor beta chains from one sample, sequenced in a study of cytomegalovirus exposure and HLA in healthy donors. Libraries were prepared by immunoSEQ multiplex PCR; TCRdb keeps only in-frame clonotypes and omits some of them. The sample holds 230,000 or so clones, roughly 88% seen once. Specimen: PBMCs. The receptor source for this set is a woman between 18 and 29 years old in good health and CMV-seronegative.

V usage is TRBV19 and J usage is TRBJ2-7; 7 nucleotides agree with TRBD2. The V and J ends lost 3 bases and 4 bases, in that order; junction bases with no gene match: 6. The CDR3 length is 14 residues. The germline V gene has CDR1 LNHDA and CDR2 SQIVND (reference sequence). CDR3 sequence (DNA): TGTGCCAGTAGTATGGCGACTAGCAGGTACGAGCAGTACTTC. It translates to CASSMATSRYEQYF.

The V gene is TRBV5-6, the J gene TRBJ2-3; D call uncertain. In germline, CDR1 is SGHDT, CDR2 YYEEEE. Between the trimmed V and J ends, which lost 1 base and 4 bases, there was a span of 10 bases. The CDR3 sequence is 14 residues long. This CDR3 is CASSLLSRPDTQYF. The CDR3 DNA reads as TGTGCCAGCAGCTTGTTAAGCAGGCCAGATACGCAGTATTTT.

The rearrangement uses TRBV2 and TRBJ2-1, with 9 positions matching TRBD2. CDR3 length equals 12 residues. J was trimmed by 5 bases and V by 7 bases; bases with no gene match: 0. Germline CDR1 reads SNHLY; CDR2 reads FYNNEI. CDR3 nucleotides: TGTGCCAGCACTAGCGGGAACAATGAGCAGTTCTTC. This gives the protein CASTSGNNEQFF.

The gene calls are TRBV2 and TRBJ2-1, with 13 bases aligning to TRBD2. CDR3 length: 15 amino acids. The germline gives CDR1 SNHLY, CDR2 FYNNEI. The J segment lost 6 bases and the V segment lost 6 bases, leaving 5 bases of the junction unmatched. The CDR3 DNA reads TGTGCCAGCAGCGAAACTAGCGGGAGGGCCAATGAGCAGTTCTTC. This codes for CASSETSGRANEQFF.

This clone showed up just once. The chain recombines TRBV27 with TRBJ1-2; maybe TRBD1 (5 bases). This CDR3 is built from 15 residues. V dropped 3 bases and J dropped 2 bases, with 13 bases sitting between them. Germline assignment: CDR1 MNHEY and CDR2 SMNVEV (reference sequence). The CDR3 loop is CASSFSRDSNYGYTF. The CDR3 nucleotides read TGTGCCAGCAGTTTTTCGAGAGACAGCAACTATGGCTACACCTTC.

This rearrangement joins TRBV28 to TRBJ2-5; TRBD1 is a possible D gene (6 bases). V gave up 6 bases and J gave up 5 bases, with 22 bases separating them. Germline loops: CDR1 MDHEN, CDR2 SYDVKM. CDR3 length equals 16 residues. The CDR3 region has the DNA TGTGCCAGCAGACGAATAGGACAGTTGTATAGGGAGACCCAGTACTTC. This codes for CASRRIGQLYRETQYF.

The chain couples TRBV7-9 to TRBJ1-4; a possible D gene is TRBD1 (5 bases). V shed 1 base and J shed 8 bases, with 14 bases lying between them. The CDR3 extends over 15 amino acids. Germline CDR1 SEHNR, CDR2 FQNEAQ (reference sequence). Here the CDR3 DNA reads TGTGCCAGCAGCTTAGAGGGGCGAAATTGGGAAAAACTGTTTTTT. This translates into CASSLEGRNWEKLFF.

CDR3 region: CASSSKTPAGETQYF. The CDR3 DNA reads as TGTGCCAGCAGTTCAAAAACACCGGCGGGGGAGACCCAGTACTTC. The gene calls are TRBV6-1 and TRBJ2-5, with D maybe TRBD2 (6 bases). This CDR3 contains 15 residues. The V end was cut by 5 bases, the J end by 5 bases, with 18 bases between. CDR1 is MNHNS and CDR2 is SASEGT in the germline V gene.

This clone was counted a few times. The chain carries TRBV19 and TRBJ1-2; no firm D call. The germline V gene encodes CDR1 LNHDA and CDR2 SQIVND (reference sequence). Trimming stripped 3 bases from V and 3 bases from J, with 17 bases between. CDR3 length: 16 amino acids. The CDR3 is CASSMLVRGRDYGYTF. The CDR3, as DNA: TGTGCCAGTAGTATGTTGGTCCGGGGTAGAGACTATGGCTACACCTTC.

The V and J genes are TRBV25-1 and TRBJ1-3; no definite D call. This CDR3 is built from 13 residues. The germline V gene has CDR1 MGHDK and CDR2 SYGVNS. Trimming cost V 7 bases and J 0 bases, with 7 bases left between them. In DNA form, the CDR3 reads TGTGCCAGCACCCGGTTCTCTGGAAACACCATATATTTT. As protein: CASTRFSGNTIYF.

This rearrangement joins TRBV7-9 to TRBJ2-7; the D is unclear. V lost 5 bases, J lost 3 bases, and 14 bases lay in between. The CDR3 runs to 14 residues. In germline, CDR1 is SEHNR, CDR2 FQNEAQ (reference sequence). CDR3 DNA sequence: TGTGCCAGCAGCCGTGACACGGCTGACTACGAGCAGTACTTC. Amino acid sequence: CASSRDTADYEQYF. The full variable domain, with the rest looked up from reference TRBV7-9 and TRBJ2-7, is DTGVSQNPRHKITKRGQNVTFRCDPISEHNRLYWYRQTLGQGPEFLTYFQNEAQLEKSRLLSDRFSAERPKGSFSTLEIQRTEQGDSAMYLCASSRDTADYEQYFGPGTRLTVT.

This clone has only one observation. The V and J genes are TRBV11-2 and TRBJ1-1; unclear D gene. CDR3 length: 17 residues. V shed 5 bases and J shed 1 base, with 20 bases lying between them. Germline CDR1 SGHAT, CDR2 FQNNGV. CDR3 amino acids: CASSQRSRATWNTEAFF. The DNA of the CDR3 is TGTGCCAGCAGCCAGCGTAGTCGAGCCACATGGAACACTGAAGCTTTCTTT. The full variable domain, with the rest looked up from reference TRBV11-2 and TRBJ1-1, is EAGVAQSPRYKIIEKRQSVAFWCNPISGHATLYWYQQILGQGPKLLIQFQNNGVVDDSQLPKDRFSAERLKGVDSTLKIQPAKLEDSAVYLCASSQRSRATWNTEAFFGQGTRLTVV.

The genes are TRBV27 and TRBJ1-5; D may be TRBD1 (6 bases). The V and J ends lost 2 bases and 4 bases respectively, with 12 bases between them. CDR3 length: 15 amino acids. CDR1 is MNHEY, CDR2 SMNVEV, per germline (reference sequence). CDR3 region: CASSLTGTGNQPQHF. The CDR3 nucleotides read TGTGCCAGCAGTTTAACTGGAACAGGGAATCAGCCCCAGCATTTT.

The chain joins TRBV5-6 to TRBJ2-1; D not certain. The ends were cut back, 0 bases at V and 9 bases at J, with 10 bases in the middle. Germline CDR1 and CDR2: SGHDT and YYEEEE. The CDR3 is made up of 13 amino acids. The CDR3 DNA is TGTGCCAGCAGCTTGGGCCTCCCGGGTGAGCAGTTCTTC. Translating it yields CASSLGLPGEQFF.

The V and J genes are TRBV5-1 and TRBJ2-7; 13 bases are shared with TRBD2. Unmatched junction bases numbered 10, after V lost 4 bases and J lost 0 bases. Per germline, CDR1 SGHRS and CDR2 YFSETQ. The CDR3 length is 18 residues. The CDR3 nucleotides read TGCGCCAGCAGCGGGGGGACTAGCGGGATTCGGAGCTCCTACGAGCAGTACTTC. Translation: CASSGGTSGIRSSYEQYF.

This chain joins TRBV2 and TRBJ2-2, with a possible D match to TRBD2 (5 bases). Germline V gene data show CDR1 as SNHLY and CDR2 as FYNNEI. This CDR3 contains 14 residues. Between the trimmed V and J ends, which lost 8 bases and 1 base, there was a span of 11 bases. The CDR3 DNA sequence: TGTGCCAGCGGCGAGGGTTTGAACACCGGGGAGCTGTTTTTT. Translating it yields CASGEGLNTGELFF.

The chain is built from TRBV4-1 and TRBJ1-3, with D hard to call. Germline assignment: CDR1 MGHRA and CDR2 YSYEKL. The germline V and J ends were trimmed by 5 bases and 8 bases, with 22 bases remaining between them. CDR3 length: 16 residues. The CDR3: CASSRSGDQRTDTIYF. As DNA, the CDR3 is TGCGCCAGCAGCAGAAGCGGAGACCAAAGGACGGACACCATATATTTT.

The chain carries TRBV9 and TRBJ2-3; 9 nucleotides align to TRBD2. Per the germline V gene, CDR1 is SGDLS and CDR2 is YYNGEE. The CDR3 sequence is 15 residues long. J gave up 2 bases and V 3 bases, and 4 bases lay outside the gene matches. As DNA, the CDR3 is TGTGCCAGCAGCGATAGCGGGAGTTACACAGATACGCAGTATTTT. Its protein product is CASSDSGSYTDTQYF.

The DNA for the CDR3 is TGTGCCAGCAGTGCCGACAGGTCTGAAGCTTTCTTT. Protein sequence: CASSADRSEAFF. The rearrangement links TRBV2 to TRBJ1-1; D perhaps matches TRBD1 (6 bases). The CDR3 totals 12 residues. Between the trimmed V and J ends, which lost 4 bases and 6 bases, there was a span of 9 bases. Germline V gene sequence: CDR1 SNHLY, CDR2 FYNNEI.

The chain is built from TRBV25-1 and TRBJ1-1; the D gene is possibly TRBD1 (6 bases). The germline CDR1 and CDR2 sequences are MGHDK and SYGVNS. Deletions cut 6 bases from V and 0 bases from J, with 11 bases between. The CDR3 runs to 14 residues. CDR3 amino acids: CASSQDSLNTEAFF. The CDR3 nucleotides are TGTGCCAGCAGCCAGGACAGCTTGAACACTGAAGCTTTCTTT. The full variable domain, with the rest looked up from reference TRBV25-1 and TRBJ1-1, is EADIYQTPRYLVIGTGKKITLECSQTMGHDKMYWYQQDPGMELHLIHYSYGVNSTEKGDLSSESTVSRIRTEHFPLTLESARPSHTSQYLCASSQDSLNTEAFFGQGTRLTVV.

The sample holds one count of this clone. V usage is TRBV21-1 and J usage is TRBJ1-2. TRBV21-1 is a known pseudogene. CDR3 length: 17 amino acids. For the CDR3, the DNA is TGTGCCAGCAGCAAGGGCCCTGGGAGTATAGCTAACTATGGCTACACCTTC. This translates into CASSKGPGSIANYGYTF.

CDR3 in amino acids: CASSGTGQGAYEQYF. The CDR3 DNA reads TGTGCCAGCAGTGGGACGGGACAGGGGGCCTACGAGCAGTACTTC. This chain links TRBV28 with TRBJ2-7; TRBD1 agrees at 11 bases. The CDR3 totals 15 residues. The V segment lost 5 bases and the J segment 2 bases; nucleotides outside the gene matches: 5. Germline V gives CDR1 MDHEN, CDR2 SYDVKM.

The rearrangement uses TRBV11-2 and TRBJ1-2, with D unresolved. CDR1 is SGHAT and CDR2 is FQNNGV in the germline V gene. The CDR3 covers 14 residues. The V and J ends lost 3 bases and 8 bases respectively, with 16 bases between them. CDR3 sequence (DNA): TGTGCCAGCAGCTTTGACAAGATCCTGGTCGGCTACACCTTC. Translation gives CASSFDKILVGYTF.

Turning to this clone: The junction and the germline gene differ at one end; a read error may be behind it. The genes are TRBV7-9 and TRBJ1-2; 8 nucleotides match TRBD1. Germline V gives CDR1 SEHNR, CDR2 FQNEAQ (reference sequence). This CDR3 is 13 amino acids long. The CDR3 reads CASSLGQGNGYTF. CDR3 coding DNA: TGTGCCAGCAGTTTAGGACAGGGCAACGGCTACACCTTC.

This clone has more than one count but fewer than ten. The rearrangement links TRBV18 to TRBJ1-1; 7 bases line up with TRBD1. This CDR3 has 14 residues. Germline V gene data show CDR1 as KGHSH and CDR2 as LQKENI. With 2 bases clipped from V and 1 base from J, the junction kept 1 base outside the gene matches. CDR3 residues: CASSPAGGNTEAFF. The CDR3 nucleotides read TGTGCCAGCTCACCAGCAGGGGGGAACACTGAAGCTTTCTTT.